A selection of T cell receptor beta chains follows, all from one sample in a study of blood T cell repertoires in COVID-19. Sequencing was performed with immunoSEQ multiplex PCR; in TCRdb, only in-frame clones are kept and a portion is missing. The sample carries about 150,000 clones, around 85% recorded once. Sequenced: PBMCs or T cells enriched from blood (not recorded which). These receptors were obtained from a man over 45 who had recovered from COVID-19. Both conserved end residues are part of each CDR3. Each record gives: V gene, J gene, D gene, clone size, CDR3 DNA, CDR3 protein. The D gene is left open where the match is weak. Expanded clones get a size class; other rows say once, few or many, or leave the size out.

v_call: TRBV4-3; j_call: TRBJ2-1; d_call: TRBD2; clone_size: .; cdr3_nt: TGCGCCAGCAGCCAAGTAGCGGGGCTTAACAATGAGCAGTTCTTC; cdr3_aa: CASSQVAGLNNEQFF
v_call: TRBV27; j_call: TRBJ1-1; d_call: .; clone_size: .; cdr3_nt: TGTGCCAGCAGTCAACAGGTTCCAGGAGGGAAAACTGAAGCTTTCTTT; cdr3_aa: CASSQQVPGGKTEAFF
v_call: TRBV3-1/TRBV3-2; j_call: TRBJ1-1; d_call: .; clone_size: once; cdr3_nt: TGTGCCAGCAGCCATTATTCACAGGACACTGAAGCTTTCTTT; cdr3_aa: CASSHYSQDTEAFF
v_call: TRBV14; j_call: TRBJ1-6; d_call: .; clone_size: .; cdr3_nt: TGTGCCAGCAGCCAACCAACCAACAGGGTAGTTGGTTCACCCCTCCACTTT; cdr3_aa: CASSQPTNRVVGSPLHF
v_call: TRBV18; j_call: TRBJ2-2; d_call: .; clone_size: .; cdr3_nt: TGTGCCAGCTCACCACGGGGGGCCGGGGAGCTGTTTTTT; cdr3_aa: CASSPRGAGELFF
v_call: TRBV28; j_call: TRBJ2-7; d_call: .; clone_size: .; cdr3_nt: TGTGCCAGCAGTTTAGGCCCGCCAGGGCTCTCCTACGAGCAGTACTTC; cdr3_aa: CASSLGPPGLSYEQYF
v_call: TRBV7-2; j_call: TRBJ1-3; d_call: TRBD1; clone_size: .; cdr3_nt: TGTGCCAGCAGCTTAGTCGGAGGGGGCGTTAACTCTGGAAACACCATATATTTT; cdr3_aa: CASSLVGGGVNSGNTIYF
v_call: TRBV19; j_call: TRBJ2-3; d_call: TRBD1; clone_size: few; cdr3_nt: TGTGCCAGTAGTCTCCAGACAGGGAGCACAGATACGCAGTATTTT; cdr3_aa: CASSLQTGSTDTQYF
v_call: TRBV9; j_call: TRBJ1-2; d_call: TRBD1; clone_size: .; cdr3_nt: TGTGCCAGCAGCGAGGCATCTGGACAGGGTCGGCACTATGGCTACACCTTC; cdr3_aa: CASSEASGQGRHYGYTF
v_call: TRBV11-3; j_call: TRBJ1-1; d_call: .; clone_size: .; cdr3_nt: TGTGCCAGCAGCTTAGCAGAGAACACTGAAGCTTTCTTT; cdr3_aa: CASSLAENTEAFF
v_call: TRBV10-2; j_call: TRBJ1-4; d_call: .; clone_size: .; cdr3_nt: TGCGCCAGCCAGGCCCTTACTTCTAATGAAAAACTGTTTTTT; cdr3_aa: CASQALTSNEKLFF
v_call: TRBV27; j_call: TRBJ1-1; d_call: .; clone_size: .; cdr3_nt: TGTGCCAGCAGTTTAAGAGAGGACACTGAAGCTTTCTTT; cdr3_aa: CASSLREDTEAFF
v_call: TRBV7-8; j_call: TRBJ2-7; d_call: TRBD2; clone_size: .; cdr3_nt: TGTGCCAGCAGCTCGGGACTAGAATTGCGAGAGCAGTACTTC; cdr3_aa: CASSSGLELREQYF
v_call: TRBV19; j_call: TRBJ2-3; d_call: TRBD2; clone_size: .; cdr3_nt: TGTGCCAGTAGTCCGCGGGGGACAGATACGCAGTATTTT; cdr3_aa: CASSPRGTDTQYF
v_call: TRBV13; j_call: TRBJ1-1; d_call: TRBD1; clone_size: .; cdr3_nt: TGTGCCAGCAGCACGCAGGGGGCCCACACGAACACTGAAGCTTTCTTT; cdr3_aa: CASSTQGAHTNTEAFF
v_call: TRBV28; j_call: TRBJ2-1; d_call: TRBD2; clone_size: .; cdr3_nt: TGTGCCAGCAGTCAAGGACTAGCGGGGGGGCCGAATGAGCAGTTCTTC; cdr3_aa: CASSQGLAGGPNEQFF
v_call: TRBV3-1/TRBV3-2; j_call: TRBJ2-7; d_call: TRBD2; clone_size: once; cdr3_nt: TGTGCCAGCAGCCACAGCGGGGGCTCCTACGAGCAGTACTTC; cdr3_aa: CASSHSGGSYEQYF
v_call: TRBV13; j_call: TRBJ2-1; d_call: TRBD2; clone_size: few; cdr3_nt: TGTGCCAGCAGCCCCCCCAGACTAGCGGGGCTAGAAGCCTACAATGAGCAGTTCTTC; cdr3_aa: CASSPPRLAGLEAYNEQFF
v_call: TRBV12-5; j_call: TRBJ1-1; d_call: .; clone_size: .; cdr3_nt: TGTGCTAGTGGTTTGAGGGAGAGGGGGACTGAAGCTTTCTTT; cdr3_aa: CASGLRERGTEAFF
v_call: TRBV10-2; j_call: TRBJ2-7; d_call: .; clone_size: .; cdr3_nt: TGCGCCAGCAGTGATAAATCCTACGAGCAGTACTTC; cdr3_aa: CASSDKSYEQYF
v_call: TRBV6-5; j_call: TRBJ2-1; d_call: TRBD1; clone_size: few; cdr3_nt: TGTGCCAGCAGTTTAGCCAGGGGGTCCTACAATGAGCAGTTCTTC; cdr3_aa: CASSLARGSYNEQFF
v_call: TRBV28; j_call: TRBJ1-6; d_call: TRBD1; clone_size: .; cdr3_nt: TGTGCCAGCAGCGCCCCGGGACAGAACTCACCCCTCCACTTT; cdr3_aa: CASSAPGQNSPLHF
v_call: TRBV29-1; j_call: TRBJ2-5; d_call: .; clone_size: .; cdr3_nt: TGCAGCGTTGAAAGGGGGGGCGTAGGAGAGACCCAGTACTTC; cdr3_aa: CSVERGGVGETQYF
v_call: TRBV6-5; j_call: TRBJ2-7; d_call: .; clone_size: .; cdr3_nt: TGTGCCAGCAGTTACTCGGGGGGGGCCCTTTACGAGCAGTACTTC; cdr3_aa: CASSYSGGALYEQYF